Presented here are 8 T cell receptor beta chains from one specimen sequenced in a study of OX40 agonist ivuxolimab in advanced cancers. Assay used: immunoSEQ multiplex PCR; TCRdb lists only in-frame clones, some missing. The sample includes around 67,000 clones, about 86% of them seen just once. Sample: CD4+ or CD8+ T cells sorted from blood, taken in a trial of the OX40 agonist ivuxolimab. The receptors were sampled from an adult with an advanced solid tumor such as melanoma, head and neck, liver or kidney cancer.

This clone showed up just a few times. The CDR3 DNA reads TGTGCCAGCACACTCGACGGGAACACCGGGGAGCTGTTTTTT. Residues: CASTLDGNTGELFF. This chain connects TRBV27 to TRBJ2-2; no clear D. CDR1 is MNHEY and CDR2 is SMNVEV in the germline V gene (reference sequence). The CDR3 has 14 amino acids. Trimming removed 7 bases from V and 1 base from J, with 10 bases in between.

V and J are TRBV27 and TRBJ2-2; TRBD2 agrees at 11 bases. CDR3 size: 16 residues. Germline values: CDR1 MNHEY, CDR2 SMNVEV (reference sequence). J gave up 1 base and V 2 bases, and 0 bases lay outside the gene matches. The CDR3 spells CASSLGLAGNTGELFF. The CDR3 DNA reads TGTGCCAGCAGTTTAGGACTAGCGGGGAACACCGGGGAGCTGTTTTTT.

The rearrangement uses TRBV4-2 and TRBJ2-7; D is uncertain. Germline CDR1 LGHNA, CDR2 YNFKEQ. This CDR3 region has 17 residues. Trimming took 1 base from V and 2 from J, leaving 18 bases between them. CDR3 in DNA: TGTGCCAGCAGCCAAGCGAATATAGGCAAACTAACCTACGAGCAGTACTTC. It yields the protein CASSQANIGKLTYEQYF.

Points on this clone: Other DNA sequences of this sample code for an identical CDR3. This rearrangement joins TRBV4-3 to TRBJ2-5; 10 nucleotides align to TRBD2. The germline V gene encodes CDR1 LGHNA and CDR2 YSLEER. The junction had 6 bases not matched to a gene; V was cut back by 0 bases and J by 2 bases. The CDR3 extends over 17 amino acids. This chain's CDR3 is CASSQDYRTSGQETQYF. In nucleotides, the CDR3 is TGCGCCAGCAGCCAAGATTATAGGACTAGCGGACAAGAGACCCAGTACTTC.

The gene calls are TRBV11-1 and TRBJ2-7; D gene unclear. Germline assignment: CDR1 SGHAT and CDR2 FQDESV (reference sequence). This CDR3 has 12 amino acids. With 4 bases removed from V and 5 bases from J, the gap between germline ends came to 9 bases. CDR3 coding DNA: TGTGCCAGCAGCTGGGGTGGGGACGAGCAGTACTTC. This gives the protein CASSWGGDEQYF. Variable domain in full (rest from reference TRBV11-1 and TRBJ2-7): EAEVAQSPRYKITEKSQAVAFWCDPISGHATLYWYRQILGQGPELLVQFQDESVVDDSQLPKDRFSAERLKGVDSTLKIQPAELGDSAMYLCASSWGGDEQYFGPGTRLTVT.

The genes are TRBV15 and TRBJ2-5; a possible D gene is TRBD2 (6 bases). Trimming took off 3 bases at V and 7 bases at J, with 21 bases between the two ends. Germline lookup yields CDR1 LNHNV and CDR2 YYDKDF (reference sequence). This CDR3 contains 16 residues. CDR3 in amino acids: CATSRPGGDPRRTQYF. The CDR3 DNA follows: TGTGCCACCAGCAGGCCCGGAGGGGATCCACGGAGGACCCAGTACTTC. The complete variable domain, with remaining parts taken from reference TRBV15 and TRBJ2-5, reads DAMVIQNPRYQVTQFGKPVTLSCSQTLNHNVMYWYQQKSSQAPKLLFHYYDKDFNNEADTPDNFQSRRPNTSFCFLDIRSPGLGDTAMYLCATSRPGGDPRRTQYFGPGTRLLVL.

The V and J genes are TRBV5-1 and TRBJ1-1; 7 bases are shared with TRBD1. The CDR3 extends over 15 amino acids. Per the germline V gene, CDR1 is SGHRS and CDR2 is YFSETQ. Unmatched junction bases numbered 6, after V lost 2 bases and J lost 2 bases. The CDR3 reads CASSFSTGPNTEAFF. CDR3 in DNA: TGCGCCAGCAGCTTTTCGACAGGGCCAAACACTGAAGCTTTCTTT.

This clone has more than one count but fewer than ten. The chain employs TRBV6-6 and TRBJ1-2; D is ambiguous. Per the germline V gene, CDR1 is MNHNY and CDR2 is SVGAGI (reference sequence). This CDR3 region has 10 residues. V gave up 5 bases and J gave up 2 bases, with 0 bases separating them. CDR3 sequence (DNA): TGTGCCAGCAGTAACTATGGCTACACCTTC. This sequence encodes CASSNYGYTF.